Reported below is one TCR beta chain. Its antigen is still unknown. One base away there is no much larger clone; base qualities are not given. Counted from cysteine to phenylalanine, this CDR3 has 14 amino acids. Just the 42-base CDR3 DNA is kept, in frame starting at base 1. V lost 4 bases and J lost 5 bases, and the count of bases not matched to a germline gene is 5. The germline V gene sets CDR1 to SGHRS and CDR2 to YFSETQ. The CDR3 regions of human TCRbeta chains were subjected to immunosequencing. Processing in the source paper ran as follows. Repertoire TCRs were checked for matches against a reference library of SARS-CoV-2-specific TCRs that had been generated using the MIRA antigen-specificity platform. Breadth meant the fraction of unique TCRs that were SARS-CoV-2-associated, whereas depth meant the fraction of total T cells that were SARS-CoV-2-associated. Each spike-specific TCR was assigned to its reactive spike region and to a CD4 or CD8 class using the MIRA data. Log10-transformed breadth and depth values were compared by one-way ANOVA with Sidak's multiple comparisons tests. TCRdb took this table from immuneACCESS and kept in-frame rearrangements with V and J called. Such tables lack part of the clones; where checked against another copy, unresolved V genes explain under half of the gap, and the rest is unexplained. V, J and clone size derive from that table, while D and trimming were established from the DNA sequence. This sample holds fewer than 200,000 clones; around 92% were observed only once. The ten most abundant clones make up about 4.6% of the sample.

The data were taken from a study of T cell responses to AZD1222 COVID-19 vaccine (dated by TCRdb to about 2021). For context, the study as a whole: A total of 230 to 250 trial participants underwent TCR sequencing, of whom under 220 had received two doses of AZD1222 and about 25 had received two doses of the MenACWY control vaccine. Trial participants were enrolled by age into 18-55, 56-69 and 70-plus year subgroups, with approximately 160, 26 and 62 TCR-sequenced participants respectively. The full study reports these points: Reportedly, close to half of the unique spike-specific TCRs recognized epitopes lying outside the regions that are mutated in the B.1.351 and B.1.1.7 variants. CD4 TCRs associated with the vaccine covered the entire spike protein, and the dominant responses were in regions 160-218 and 743-854. The 56-69-year group was small, and its depth increase did not reach significance, likely because of low power. Because no day 14 peak-response samples were available, the repertoires could be characterized only after the peak T cell response. Only five to seven AZD1222 recipients were SARS-CoV-2 seropositive at baseline, limiting conclusions about previously exposed vaccinees. Most participants were white British and females outnumbered males, and the authors suggested that clonal diversity may have been underestimated. A significant rise in spike-specific TCR breadth and depth was observed after two AZD1222 doses relative to day 0 and relative to MenACWY recipients.

The time point tag for this specimen amounts to: baseline before first vaccination. The sample's treatment or condition label, decoded: meningococcal conjugate vaccine given as trial control. Vaccinee samples came from UK trials COV001 and COV002, including a single-blind randomized controlled phase 2/3 trial of AZD1222 (ChAdOx1 nCoV-19) in healthy adults. For TCRbeta chain sequencing, PBMC samples were collected from trial participants at day 0 and at day 28 after the second dose. This receptor was obtained from an adult in good health. The chain employs TRBV5-1 and TRBJ1-4, with 7 bases matching TRBD1. The specimen comprised peripheral blood, sampled on day 0 of MenACWY control vaccination. The CDR3: CASSRETGNEKLFF. The sequenced DNA is TGCGCCAGCAGCAGGGAGACAGGGAATGAAAAACTGTTTTTT.